Included here is one T cell receptor beta chain sequence, with context. What it recognizes is unknown. In this CDR3 the conserved last residue, phenylalanine or tryptophan, is missing, so a read error is likely. It is unclear where the CDR3 begins or ends on the DNA, so no DNA is shown, and the CDR3 is as TCRdb lists it. This sample stems from a study of tumor-infiltrating lymphocytes in primary liver carcinoma. The CDR3 is 14 residues long, counting both termini. CDR1 is SGHAT, CDR2 FQNNGV, per germline. Study outcomes and limitations: Significantly larger top-250-clone fractions were found in tumors than in blood (p = 0.039).

cDNA specific to TCR beta was made from approximately 0.55 ug of total RNA, with a constant-region primer employed for priming. A slightly modified ARM-PCR protocol with three nested multiplex PCR rounds produced these TCR beta libraries. TRBV1-TRBV30 forward primers paired with a C-beta reverse primer drove the first two PCR rounds, approximately 11 cycles each. TCRdb re-derived calls from the multiplex PCR reads in MiXCR, one entry per CDR3 protein. The data show roughly 120,000 distinct CDR3 sequences, 64% seen once. Each 20-30 mg portion of unsorted bulk tissue served as the source for co-extraction of RNA and DNA.

This sequence originates from a woman in her fifties or sixties with primary liver carcinoma and hepatitis B virus infection. The sequenced material came from liver tumor tissue from sampling region 3. Subset denoted: tumor region T3, left-lateral pole. V and J are TRBV11-2 and TRBJ2-2; TRBD1, the table's D call, was not compared with the DNA. CDR3 protein: CASSPRGGSGELFL.